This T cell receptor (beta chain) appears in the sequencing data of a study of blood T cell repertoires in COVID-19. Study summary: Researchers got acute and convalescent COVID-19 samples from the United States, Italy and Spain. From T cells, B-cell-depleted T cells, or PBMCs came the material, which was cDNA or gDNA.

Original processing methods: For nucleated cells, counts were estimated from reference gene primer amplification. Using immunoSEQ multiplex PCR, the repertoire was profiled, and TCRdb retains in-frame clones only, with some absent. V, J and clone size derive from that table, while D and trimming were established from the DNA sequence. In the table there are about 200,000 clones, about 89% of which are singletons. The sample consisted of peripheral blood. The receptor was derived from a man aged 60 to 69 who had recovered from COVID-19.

CDR3 protein: CASSSTGTSGASHYEQYF. CDR3 DNA sequence: TGTGCCAGCAGCAGCACCGGGACTAGCGGGGCCTCCCACTACGAGCAGTACTTC. The chain recombines TRBV21-1 with TRBJ2-7; TRBD2 is the table's D call and was not checked against the DNA. TRBV21-1 is a recognized pseudogene. There are 18 residues in the CDR3.